This T cell receptor (beta chain) derives from a study of beta chain features in type 1 diabetes. Study conclusions and caveats: The question left open here concerned HLA type influencing TCRB rearrangement.

Expressed TCRB transcripts were sequenced after all isolated RNA was converted to cDNA. Using immunoSEQ multiplex PCR, the repertoire was profiled, and TCRdb retains in-frame clones only, with some absent. The data contain 680,000 or so clones, 15% to 17% of them singletons. Comment on this clone: Its antigen is undetermined. In the same sample, other DNA sequences code for this CDR3.

One heparinised blood draw, averaging about 100 mL, came from each donor. Stem cell-like memory, regulatory, central memory and naive CD4+ cells were sorted via CD45RO/CCR7/CD25/CD127/CD95/CD27. The sample was naive CD4+ T cells from blood. The clonotype comes from a man younger than 30 in good health.

Written as DNA, the CDR3 is TGTGCCAGCAGTCTAGCGGGAGGCGCAACTAATGAAAAACTGTTTTTT. It yields the protein CASSLAGGATNEKLFF. The genes are TRBV7-9 and TRBJ1-4, with no clear D. Germline V gene sequence: CDR1 SEHNR, CDR2 FQNEAQ (reference sequence). The CDR3 covers 16 residues. Between the trimmed V and J ends, which lost 6 bases and 0 bases, there was a span of 14 bases. Variable domain in full (rest from reference TRBV7-9 and TRBJ1-4): DTGVSQNPRHKITKRGQNVTFRCDPISEHNRLYWYRQTLGQGPEFLTYFQNEAQLEKSRLLSDRFSAERPKGSFSTLEIQRTEQGDSAMYLCASSLAGGATNEKLFFGSGTQLSVL.